This TCR beta chain derives from a study of blood T cell repertoires in COVID-19. Study-level background: Donors in the United States, Italy and Spain gave samples during acute or convalescent COVID-19. The cDNA or gDNA used as material had been derived from T cells, B-cell-depleted T cells, or PBMCs.

In the authors' methods: Nucleated cell number was recorded as an estimate derived from reference gene primer amplification. Measured with immunoSEQ multiplex PCR; TCRdb has only the in-frame clones, and not every one. From that table come the V and J calls and clone size; the DNA was used to work out D and trimming. The table shows some 210,000 clones, with approximately 84% occurring only once. There are 15 residues in the CDR3. V lost 5 bases to trimming and J lost 3 bases, with 15 bases between them. The V gene's germline CDR1 is KGHDR and CDR2 SFDVKD. The genes are TRBV24-1 and TRBJ1-2, with a possible D match to TRBD1 (5 bases). The sample consisted of peripheral blood. The sequence derives from a woman between 50 and 59 years old with active or convalescent COVID-19. The CDR3, as DNA: TGTGCCACCAGTGCAACAGGCCTCCTCGACTATGGCTACACCTTC. Its protein product is CATSATGLLDYGYTF.